Below are 21 T cell receptor beta chains sequenced from a single sample in a study of graft-versus-host responses after intestinal transplantation. Their recognized antigens are unknown. Data came from immunoSEQ multiplex PCR; TCRdb stores just in-frame clones and leaves some out. Of roughly 89,000 clones in the sample, 90% to 95% were seen once. This material consisted of unstimulated CD4+ T cells sorted from spleen or lymph node cells, taken before intestinal transplant. These receptors originate from a human donor who received an intestinal transplant.

The chain employs TRBV29-1 and TRBJ2-3; TRBD1 is a possible D gene (6 bases). V was pared by 1 base and J by 9 bases, with 14 bases between. Per the germline V gene, CDR1 is SQVTM and CDR2 is ANQGSEA. The CDR3 totals 13 residues. CDR3: CSVEGQVMGTQYF. The CDR3 nucleotides read TGCAGCGTTGAAGGACAGGTTATGGGGACGCAGTATTTT.

The chain carries TRBV18 and TRBJ2-2; TRBD2 might be the D (7 bases). V lost 2 bases and J lost 3, with 10 bases in between. The CDR3 covers 15 residues. Germline loops: CDR1 KGHSH, CDR2 LQKENI. In nucleotides, the CDR3 is TGTGCCAGCTCACCAATCGGGGGGCACACCGGGGAGCTGTTTTTT. It specifies CASSPIGGHTGELFF.

In DNA, the CDR3 is TGTGCCTGGAGGCGAGGACTAGCGGGGAACACCGGGGAGCTGTTTTTT. Its translation is CAWRRGLAGNTGELFF. The chain carries TRBV30 and TRBJ2-2; 11 positions match TRBD2. V lost 3 bases, J lost 1 base, and 4 bases stayed unmatched. This CDR3 region has 16 residues. CDR1 and CDR2 from the germline V gene are GTSNPN and SVGIG (reference sequence). Full variable domain (remainder filled in from reference TRBV30 and TRBJ2-2): SQTIHQWPATLVQPVGSPLSLECTVEGTSNPNLYWYRQAAGRGLQLLFYSVGIGQISSEVPQNLSASRPQDRQFILSSKKLLLSDSGFYLCAWRRGLAGNTGELFFGEGSRLTVL.

The J gene is TRBJ1-5, the V gene TRBV29-1, with D maybe TRBD1 (5 bases). CDR1 and CDR2 (germline): SQVTM, ANQGSEA. The length of the CDR3 is 13 residues. V was cut by 4 bases and J by 3 bases, with 10 bases left in between. CDR3 sequence: CSVGVQANQPQHF. As DNA, the CDR3 is TGCAGCGTTGGGGTACAGGCCAATCAGCCCCAGCATTTT.

This rearrangement joins TRBV7-2 to TRBJ1-1; maybe TRBD1 (5 bases). This CDR3 comprises 13 residues. Trimming removed 8 bases from V and 4 bases from J, with 14 bases in between. CDR1 is SGHTA and CDR2 is FQGNSA in the germline V gene. The CDR3: CASGGRGGTEAFF. The CDR3 bases are TGTGCCAGCGGCGGGAGGGGAGGCACTGAAGCTTTCTTT.

This chain uses TRBV7-6 with TRBJ2-3, with 12 bases fitting TRBD2. J was trimmed by 3 bases and V by 2 bases; bases with no gene match: 6. This CDR3 comprises 17 residues. Germline V CDR1 and CDR2: SGHVS, FNYEAQ. CDR3 bases: TGTGCCAGCAGCTTAAGCGGACTAGCGGGGTATACAGATACGCAGTATTTT. Translating it yields CASSLSGLAGYTDTQYF.

The chain employs TRBV5-8 and TRBJ2-3; 9 positions agree with TRBD2. The germline CDR1 and CDR2 sequences are SGHTS and YDEGEE. V dropped 0 bases and J dropped 1; count of bases not matched to a gene: 3. CDR3 length: 16 residues. CDR3 residues: CASSLGVAGGTDTQYF. The CDR3 DNA reads TGTGCCAGCAGCTTGGGGGTAGCGGGGGGCACAGATACGCAGTATTTT.

The V gene is TRBV27, the J gene TRBJ2-3, with a weak D call TRBD2 (5 bases). CDR3 size: 12 residues. The germline V gene has CDR1 MNHEY and CDR2 SMNVEV (reference sequence). The V gene lost 8 bases and the J gene lost 6 bases, with 12 bases spanning the gap. The CDR3 DNA sequence: TGTGCCAGCGCTGAGGGCAGGGATACGCAGTATTTT. Translation gives CASAEGRDTQYF.

The J gene is TRBJ1-1, the V gene TRBV18; weak D call: TRBD1 (6 bases). Germline V gene data show CDR1 as KGHSH and CDR2 as LQKENI. V was trimmed by 1 base and J by 3 bases, leaving 12 bases between them. The CDR3 totals 15 residues. CDR3 coding DNA: TGTGCCAGCTCACCACGAACAGGGAGGGACACTGAAGCTTTCTTT. Residues: CASSPRTGRDTEAFF.

The chain recombines TRBV6-5 with TRBJ2-2; D unresolved. Germline values: CDR1 MNHEY, CDR2 SVGAGI. V lost 5 bases to trimming and J lost 8 bases, with 6 bases between them. This CDR3 contains 11 residues. For the CDR3, the DNA is TGTGCCAGCAGTAACGGGGGGGAGCTGTTTTTT. Residues: CASSNGGELFF.

The chain links TRBV30 to TRBJ1-1, with 8 bases fitting TRBD1. Germline V lookup: CDR1 GTSNPN, CDR2 SVGIG (reference sequence). V was pared by 5 bases and J by 5 bases, with 7 bases of the junction left unmatched. This CDR3 region has 13 residues. As DNA, the CDR3 is TGTGCCTGGGGACAGGGAGGTTTAACTGAAGCTTTCTTT. Amino acids: CAWGQGGLTEAFF.

The V call is TRBV7-9, the J call TRBJ1-2; D not certain. This CDR3 spans 13 amino acids. V gave up 3 bases and J gave up 6 bases, with 11 bases separating them. CDR1 SEHNR and CDR2 FQNEAQ come from the germline V gene (reference sequence). The CDR3 bases are TGTGCCAGCAGCTTGCTGAATAGTAATGGCTACACCTTC. It codes for CASSLLNSNGYTF. The full variable domain, rest sourced from reference TRBV7-9 and TRBJ1-2, is DTGVSQNPRHKITKRGQNVTFRCDPISEHNRLYWYRQTLGQGPEFLTYFQNEAQLEKSRLLSDRFSAERPKGSFSTLEIQRTEQGDSAMYLCASSLLNSNGYTFGSGTRLTVV.

This clone is a singleton in its sample. This chain uses TRBV11-2 with TRBJ1-1; maybe TRBD1 (5 bases). CDR1 and CDR2 (germline): SGHAT, FQNNGV. V was trimmed by 1 base and J by 2 bases, leaving 11 bases between them. The CDR3 is made up of 15 amino acids. The CDR3 loop reads CASSLAGNRNTEAFF. The CDR3 nucleotides are TGTGCCAGCAGCTTAGCAGGGAACCGCAACACTGAAGCTTTCTTT.

This clone was seen a single time. The chain links TRBV5-4 to TRBJ2-5; the match to TRBD2 covers 11 bases. The J segment lost 5 bases and the V segment lost 4 bases, leaving 7 bases of the junction unmatched. Germline-derived CDR1 and CDR2 are SGHNT and YYREEE (reference sequence). The CDR3 spans 15 residues. The chain's CDR3 is CASSRGLAEGETQYF. CDR3 nucleotide sequence: TGTGCCAGCAGCAGGGGACTAGCGGAAGGGGAGACCCAGTACTTC.

The chain links TRBV5-1 to TRBJ2-5; 7 positions agree with TRBD1. V trimming: 5 bases; J trimming: 3 bases; junction bases outside the gene matches: 10. CDR3 size: 15 residues. CDR1 is SGHRS, CDR2 YFSETQ, per germline. CDR3 residues: CASSNDRAVEETQYF. CDR3 DNA sequence: TGCGCCAGCAGTAATGACAGGGCAGTTGAAGAGACCCAGTACTTC.

This clone showed up just once. This chain connects TRBV29-1 to TRBJ2-3; 7 bases align to TRBD1. With 7 bases clipped from V and 1 base from J, the junction kept 8 bases outside the gene matches. This CDR3 has 14 residues. The germline gives CDR1 SQVTM, CDR2 ANQGSEA. The CDR3 region is CSARGTAGTDTQYF. The CDR3 DNA reads as TGCAGCGCAAGGGGGACAGCAGGCACAGATACGCAGTATTTT.

This chain connects TRBV5-5 to TRBJ2-7; D ambiguous. Trimming removed 0 bases from V and 3 bases from J, with 13 bases in between. This CDR3 spans 15 amino acids. Germline CDR1 SGHKS, CDR2 YYEKEE (reference sequence). Written as DNA, the CDR3 is TGTGCCAGCAGCTTGGAACCCCACCCAGTCTACGAGCAGTACTTC. This encodes CASSLEPHPVYEQYF. The variable domain in full, completed from reference TRBV5-5 and TRBJ2-7, reads DAGVTQSPTHLIKTRGQQVTLRCSPISGHKSVSWYQQVLGQGPQFIFQYYEKEERGRGNFPDRFSARQFPNYSSELNVNALLLGDSALYLCASSLEPHPVYEQYFGPGTRLTVT.

V is TRBV6-5 and J is TRBJ2-3, with 10 bases identical to TRBD2. CDR1 is MNHEY and CDR2 is SVGAGI in the germline V gene. Losses at the gene ends were 6 bases for V and 5 bases for J; bases not matched to a gene: 5. The CDR3 is 14 amino acids. CDR3 sequence reads: CASRQAGGLDTQYF. The CDR3 DNA reads TGTGCCAGCAGACAAGCGGGGGGGTTAGATACGCAGTATTTT.

This chain connects TRBV2 to TRBJ1-5, with 7 bases fitting TRBD1. Germline lookup yields CDR1 SNHLY and CDR2 FYNNEI. The CDR3 has 16 amino acids. Trimming at V came to 0 bases and at J to 4 bases, leaving 6 bases not matched to a gene. DNA of the CDR3: TGTGCCAGCAGTGAAGCGCTGGGCAGGGGGAATCAGCCCCAGCATTTT. Protein product: CASSEALGRGNQPQHF.

This clone appeared a single time. The rearrangement links TRBV23-1 to TRBJ2-7; the match to TRBD2 covers 9 bases. TRBV23-1 falls under the ORF class, with uncertain function. The CDR3 has 13 amino acids. V was clipped by 9 bases and J by 6 bases; unmatched bases: 9. CDR3 sequence: CARGAGGRREQYF. The CDR3 nucleotides are TGCGCCAGAGGAGCGGGGGGCCGGCGCGAGCAGTACTTC.

This chain uses TRBV2 with TRBJ1-1, with a tentative D call TRBD1 (6 bases). Germline CDR1 SNHLY, CDR2 FYNNEI. Trimming stripped 6 bases from V and 8 bases from J, with 16 bases between. The CDR3 extends over 13 amino acids. The DNA for the CDR3 is TGTGCCAGCAGCGAACTCAGGGGAACCGAAGCTTTCTTT. Its protein is CASSELRGTEAFF.